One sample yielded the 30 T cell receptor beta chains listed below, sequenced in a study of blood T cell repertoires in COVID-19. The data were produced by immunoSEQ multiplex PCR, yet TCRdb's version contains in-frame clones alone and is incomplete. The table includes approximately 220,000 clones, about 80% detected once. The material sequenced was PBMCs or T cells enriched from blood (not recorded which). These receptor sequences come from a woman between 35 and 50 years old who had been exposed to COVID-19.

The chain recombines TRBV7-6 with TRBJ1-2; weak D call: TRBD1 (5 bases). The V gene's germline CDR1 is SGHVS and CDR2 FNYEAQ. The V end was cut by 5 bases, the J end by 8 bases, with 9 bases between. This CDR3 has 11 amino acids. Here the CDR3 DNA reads TGTGCCAGCAGCGCCGGGGGGGGCTACACCTTC. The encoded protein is CASSAGGGYTF.

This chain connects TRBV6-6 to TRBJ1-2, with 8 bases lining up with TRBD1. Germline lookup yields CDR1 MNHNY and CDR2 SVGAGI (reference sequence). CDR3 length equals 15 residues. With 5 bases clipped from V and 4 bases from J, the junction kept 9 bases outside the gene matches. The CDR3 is CASSPRQGTTYGYTF. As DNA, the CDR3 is TGTGCCAGCAGTCCCAGACAGGGGACTACCTATGGCTACACCTTC.

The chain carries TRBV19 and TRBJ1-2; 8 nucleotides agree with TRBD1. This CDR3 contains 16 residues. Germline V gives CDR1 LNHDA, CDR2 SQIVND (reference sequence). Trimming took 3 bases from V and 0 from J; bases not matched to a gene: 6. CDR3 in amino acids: CASSMRTGTANYGYTF. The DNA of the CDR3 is TGTGCCAGTAGTATGCGGACAGGGACCGCTAACTATGGCTACACCTTC. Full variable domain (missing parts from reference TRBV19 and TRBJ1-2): DGGITQSPKYLFRKEGQNVTLSCEQNLNHDAMYWYRQDPGQGLRLIYYSQIVNDFQKGDIAEGYSVSREKKESFPLTVTSAQKNPTAFYLCASSMRTGTANYGYTFGSGTRLTVV.

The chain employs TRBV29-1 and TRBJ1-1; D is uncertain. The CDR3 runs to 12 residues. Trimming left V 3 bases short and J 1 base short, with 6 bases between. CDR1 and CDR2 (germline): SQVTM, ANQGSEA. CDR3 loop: CSVEEGNTEAFF. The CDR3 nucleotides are TGCAGCGTTGAGGAGGGGAACACTGAAGCTTTCTTT.

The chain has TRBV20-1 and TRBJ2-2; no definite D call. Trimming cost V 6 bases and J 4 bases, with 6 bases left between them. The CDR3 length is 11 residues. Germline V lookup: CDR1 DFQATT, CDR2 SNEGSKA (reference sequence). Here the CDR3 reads CSATGTGELFF. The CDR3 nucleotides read TGCAGTGCCACGGGCACCGGGGAGCTGTTTTTT.

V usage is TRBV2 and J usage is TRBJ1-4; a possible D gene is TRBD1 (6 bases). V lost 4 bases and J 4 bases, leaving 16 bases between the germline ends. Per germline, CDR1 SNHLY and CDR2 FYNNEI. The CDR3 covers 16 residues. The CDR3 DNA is TGTGCCAGCAGTGGAGGGGATCCCAGGGGTAATGAAAAACTGTTTTTT. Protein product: CASSGGDPRGNEKLFF.

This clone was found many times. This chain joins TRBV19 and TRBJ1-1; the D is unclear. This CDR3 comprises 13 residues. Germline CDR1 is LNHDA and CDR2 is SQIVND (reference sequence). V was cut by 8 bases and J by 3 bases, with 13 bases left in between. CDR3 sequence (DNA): TGTGCCAGTCAATTTTCCCGGGACACTGAAGCTTTCTTT. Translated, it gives CASQFSRDTEAFF.

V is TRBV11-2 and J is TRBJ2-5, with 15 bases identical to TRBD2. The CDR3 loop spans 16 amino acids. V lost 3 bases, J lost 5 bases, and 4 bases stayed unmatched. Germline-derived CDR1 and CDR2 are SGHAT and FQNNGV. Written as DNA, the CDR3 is TGTGCCAGCAGCTTCGGGACTAGCGGGGGGAGGGAGACCCAGTACTTC. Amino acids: CASSFGTSGGRETQYF.

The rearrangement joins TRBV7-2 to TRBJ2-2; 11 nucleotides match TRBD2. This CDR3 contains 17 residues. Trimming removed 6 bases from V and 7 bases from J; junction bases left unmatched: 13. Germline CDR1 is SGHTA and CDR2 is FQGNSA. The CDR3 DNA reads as TGTGCCAGCAGAATAGCGATAGCGGGGGGGCCCGGCGGGGAGCTGTTTTTT. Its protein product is CASRIAIAGGPGGELFF.

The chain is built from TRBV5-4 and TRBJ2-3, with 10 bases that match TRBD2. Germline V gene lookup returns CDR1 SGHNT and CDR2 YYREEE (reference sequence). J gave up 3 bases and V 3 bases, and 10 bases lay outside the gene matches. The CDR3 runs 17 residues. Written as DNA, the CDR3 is TGTGCCAGCAGCTCACCCCAGCGGGGGGGCCCGACAGATACGCAGTATTTT. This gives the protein CASSSPQRGGPTDTQYF.

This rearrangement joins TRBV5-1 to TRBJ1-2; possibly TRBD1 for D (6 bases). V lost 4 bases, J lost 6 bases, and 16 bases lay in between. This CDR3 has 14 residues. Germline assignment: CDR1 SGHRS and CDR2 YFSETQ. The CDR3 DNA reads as TGCGCCAGCAGCCCCGGACAGCTGCTTCATGGCTACACCTTC. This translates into CASSPGQLLHGYTF.

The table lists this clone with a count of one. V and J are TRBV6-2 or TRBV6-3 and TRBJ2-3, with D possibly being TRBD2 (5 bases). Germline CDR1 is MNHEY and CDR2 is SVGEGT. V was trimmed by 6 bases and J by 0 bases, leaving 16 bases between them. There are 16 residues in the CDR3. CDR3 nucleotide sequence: TGTGCCAGCAGCCGTCGAGAGCGGTCTAGCACAGATACGCAGTATTTT. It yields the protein CASSRRERSSTDTQYF.

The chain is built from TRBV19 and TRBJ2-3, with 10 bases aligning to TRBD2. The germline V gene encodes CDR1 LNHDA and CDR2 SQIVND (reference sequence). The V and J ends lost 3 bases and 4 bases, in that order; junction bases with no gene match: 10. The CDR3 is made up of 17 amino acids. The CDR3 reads CASSMLKRGGLPDTQYF. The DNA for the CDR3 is TGTGCCAGTAGTATGTTGAAGCGGGGGGGCCTCCCAGATACGCAGTATTTT.

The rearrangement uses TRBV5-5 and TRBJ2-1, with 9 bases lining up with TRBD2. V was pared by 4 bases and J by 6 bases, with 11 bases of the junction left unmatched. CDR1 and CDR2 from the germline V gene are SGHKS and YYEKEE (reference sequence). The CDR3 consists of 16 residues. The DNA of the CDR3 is TGTGCCAGCAGCCCCGGGGGGACTAGCCTACTCAATGAGCAGTTCTTC. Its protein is CASSPGGTSLLNEQFF.

The CDR3, as DNA: TGTGCCAGCAGCCGAGACAGGGAGCGAAACACCATATATTTT. Amino acid sequence: CASSRDRERNTIYF. The chain employs TRBV9 and TRBJ1-3; TRBD1 aligns across 7 bases. CDR1 and CDR2 from the germline V gene are SGDLS and YYNGEE. This CDR3 is 14 amino acids long. Trimming at V came to 4 bases and at J to 5 bases, leaving 6 bases not matched to a gene.

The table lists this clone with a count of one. CDR3 nucleotide sequence: TGTGCCAGCAGCTTACTTTTATATGGGACAGGGGAAGGGGAGACCCAGTACTTC. Its translation: CASSLLLYGTGEGETQYF. This chain connects TRBV13 to TRBJ2-5, with 10 bases lining up with TRBD1. Germline CDR1 reads PRHDT; CDR2 reads FYEKMQ (reference sequence). V shed 2 bases and J 5 bases; nucleotides not matched to a gene: 14. CDR3 length: 18 residues.

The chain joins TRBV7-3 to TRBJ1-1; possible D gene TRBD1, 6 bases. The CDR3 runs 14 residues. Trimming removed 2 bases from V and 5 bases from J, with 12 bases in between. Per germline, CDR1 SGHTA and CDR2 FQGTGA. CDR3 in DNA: TGTGCCAGCAGCTTAGGGGGGGCGCGAACTGAAGCTTTCTTT. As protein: CASSLGGARTEAFF.

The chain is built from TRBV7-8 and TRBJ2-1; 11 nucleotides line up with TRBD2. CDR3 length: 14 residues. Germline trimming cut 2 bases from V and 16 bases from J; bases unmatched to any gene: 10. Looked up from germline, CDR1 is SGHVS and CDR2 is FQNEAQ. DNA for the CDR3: TGTGCCAGCAGCTTACTAGCGGGGGGTGGTTTTGGTTTCTTC. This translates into CASSLLAGGGFGFF.

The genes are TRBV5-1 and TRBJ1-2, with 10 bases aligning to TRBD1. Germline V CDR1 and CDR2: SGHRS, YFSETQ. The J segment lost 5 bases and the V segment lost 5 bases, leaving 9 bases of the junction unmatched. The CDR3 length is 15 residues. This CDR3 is CASRSGQGGSYGYTF. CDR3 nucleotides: TGCGCCAGCAGAAGCGGACAGGGGGGCTCGTATGGCTACACCTTC.

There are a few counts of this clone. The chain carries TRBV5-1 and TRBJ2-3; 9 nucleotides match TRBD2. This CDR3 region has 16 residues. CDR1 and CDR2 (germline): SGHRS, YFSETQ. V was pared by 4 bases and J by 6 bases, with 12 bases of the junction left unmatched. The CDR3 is CASSLMGGGAYDTQYF. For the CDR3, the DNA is TGCGCCAGCAGCCTTATGGGCGGGGGGGCTTACGATACGCAGTATTTT.

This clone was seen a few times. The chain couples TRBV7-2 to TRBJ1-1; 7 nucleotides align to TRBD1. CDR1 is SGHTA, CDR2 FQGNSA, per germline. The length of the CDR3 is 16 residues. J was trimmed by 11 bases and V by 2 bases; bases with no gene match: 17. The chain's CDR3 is CASSLSPGTAQGSAFF. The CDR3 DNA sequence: TGTGCCAGCAGCTTAAGCCCCGGGACAGCCCAGGGTTCTGCTTTCTTT.

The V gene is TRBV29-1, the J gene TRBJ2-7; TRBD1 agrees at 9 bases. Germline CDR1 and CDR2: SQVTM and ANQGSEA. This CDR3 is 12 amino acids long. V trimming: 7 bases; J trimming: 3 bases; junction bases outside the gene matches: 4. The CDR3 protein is CSARQGGYEQYF. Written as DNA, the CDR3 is TGCAGCGCCCGACAGGGGGGCTACGAGCAGTACTTC.

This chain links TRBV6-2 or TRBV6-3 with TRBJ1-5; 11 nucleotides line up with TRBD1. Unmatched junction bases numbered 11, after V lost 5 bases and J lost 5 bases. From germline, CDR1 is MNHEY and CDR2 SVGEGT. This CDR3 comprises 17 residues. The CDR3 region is CASSSTRDRGSDQPQHF. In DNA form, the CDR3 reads TGTGCCAGCAGTAGTACCCGGGACAGGGGGTCCGATCAGCCCCAGCATTTT.

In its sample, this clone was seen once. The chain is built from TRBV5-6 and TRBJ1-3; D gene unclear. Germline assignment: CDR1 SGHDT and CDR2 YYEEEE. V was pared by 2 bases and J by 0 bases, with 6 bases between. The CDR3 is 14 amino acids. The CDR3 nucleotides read TGTGCCAGCAGCTTCCTAAGCTCTGGAAACACCATATATTTT. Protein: CASSFLSSGNTIYF.

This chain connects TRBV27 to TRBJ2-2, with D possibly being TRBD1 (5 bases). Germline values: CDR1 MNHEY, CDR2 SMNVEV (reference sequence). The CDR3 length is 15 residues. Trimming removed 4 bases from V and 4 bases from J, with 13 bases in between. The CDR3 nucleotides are TGTGCCAGCAGTTCCCAGGGCGGCGGCACCGGGGAGCTGTTTTTT. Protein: CASSSQGGGTGELFF.

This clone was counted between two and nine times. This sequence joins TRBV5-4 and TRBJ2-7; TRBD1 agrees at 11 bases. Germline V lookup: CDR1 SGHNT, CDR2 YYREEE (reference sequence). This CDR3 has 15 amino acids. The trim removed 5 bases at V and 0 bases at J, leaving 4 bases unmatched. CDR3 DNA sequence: TGTGCCAGCAGGCGGACAGGGGGCTTCTCCTACGAGCAGTACTTC. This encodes CASRRTGGFSYEQYF.

The CDR3 region is CSASRSPAGAGDTQYF. In DNA, the CDR3 is TGCAGTGCTAGTCGGAGCCCCGCGGGGGCCGGGGATACGCAGTATTTT. This rearrangement joins TRBV20-1 to TRBJ2-3; D perhaps matches TRBD2 (7 bases). Germline-derived CDR1 and CDR2 are DFQATT and SNEGSKA (reference sequence). V was shortened by 3 bases and J by 6 bases, with 22 bases between the two germline ends. The CDR3 contains 16 residues.

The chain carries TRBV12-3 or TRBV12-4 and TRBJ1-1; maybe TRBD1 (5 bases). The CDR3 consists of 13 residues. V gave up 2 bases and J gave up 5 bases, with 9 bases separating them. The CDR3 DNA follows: TGTGCCAGCAGTTTACTCGGGGGAACTGAAGCTTTCTTT. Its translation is CASSLLGGTEAFF.

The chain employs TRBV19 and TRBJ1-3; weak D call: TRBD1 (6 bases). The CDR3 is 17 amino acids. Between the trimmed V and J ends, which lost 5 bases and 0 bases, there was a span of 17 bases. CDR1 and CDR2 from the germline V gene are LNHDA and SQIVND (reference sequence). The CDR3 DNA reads TGTGCCAGTAGTTTACCGGACAGTTCAGACTCTGGAAACACCATATATTTT. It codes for CASSLPDSSDSGNTIYF.

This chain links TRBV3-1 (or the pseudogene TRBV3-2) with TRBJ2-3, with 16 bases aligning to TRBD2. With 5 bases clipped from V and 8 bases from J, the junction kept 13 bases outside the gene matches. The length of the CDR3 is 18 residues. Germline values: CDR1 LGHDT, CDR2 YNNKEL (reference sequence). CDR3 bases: TGTGCCAGCAGCTACCTCGAAGGGACTAGCGGGGGGGTCGGTACGCAGTATTTT. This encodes CASSYLEGTSGGVGTQYF.